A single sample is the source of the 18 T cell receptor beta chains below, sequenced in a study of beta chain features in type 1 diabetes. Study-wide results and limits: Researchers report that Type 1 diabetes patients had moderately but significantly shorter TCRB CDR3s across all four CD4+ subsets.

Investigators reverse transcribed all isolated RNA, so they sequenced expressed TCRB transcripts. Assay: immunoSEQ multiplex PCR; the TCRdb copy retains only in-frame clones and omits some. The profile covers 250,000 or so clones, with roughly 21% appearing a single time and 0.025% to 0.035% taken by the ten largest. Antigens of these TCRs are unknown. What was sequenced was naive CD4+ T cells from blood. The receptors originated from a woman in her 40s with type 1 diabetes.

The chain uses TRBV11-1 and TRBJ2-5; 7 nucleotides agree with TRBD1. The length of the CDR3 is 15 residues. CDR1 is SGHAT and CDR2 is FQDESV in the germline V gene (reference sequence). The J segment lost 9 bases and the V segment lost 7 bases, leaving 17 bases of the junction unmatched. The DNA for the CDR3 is TGTGCCAGCACCCTTGAGGGGGCAGAAAAAAGGGCCCAGTACTTC. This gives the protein CASTLEGAEKRAQYF.

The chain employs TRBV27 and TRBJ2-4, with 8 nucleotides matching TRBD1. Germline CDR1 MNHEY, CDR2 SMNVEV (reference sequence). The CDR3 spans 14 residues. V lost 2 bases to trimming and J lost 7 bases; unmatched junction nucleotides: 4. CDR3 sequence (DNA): TGTGCCAGCAGTTTACAGGGGGCCTACAACATTCAGTACTTC. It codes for CASSLQGAYNIQYF.

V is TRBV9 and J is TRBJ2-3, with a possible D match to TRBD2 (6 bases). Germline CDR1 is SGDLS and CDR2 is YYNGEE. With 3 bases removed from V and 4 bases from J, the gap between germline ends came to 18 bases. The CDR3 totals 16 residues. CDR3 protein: CASSARGGDEADTQYF. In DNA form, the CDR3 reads TGTGCCAGCAGCGCCCGGGGCGGGGACGAGGCAGATACGCAGTATTTT.

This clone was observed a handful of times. The CDR3 spells CASSPGEEGYTF. CDR3 bases: TGCGCCAGCTCCCCCGGGGAGGAAGGCTACACCTTC. This chain connects TRBV5-1 to TRBJ1-2; D unclear. The CDR3 contains 12 residues. In germline, CDR1 is SGHRS, CDR2 YFSETQ. V lost 7 bases and J 8 bases, leaving 15 bases between the germline ends.

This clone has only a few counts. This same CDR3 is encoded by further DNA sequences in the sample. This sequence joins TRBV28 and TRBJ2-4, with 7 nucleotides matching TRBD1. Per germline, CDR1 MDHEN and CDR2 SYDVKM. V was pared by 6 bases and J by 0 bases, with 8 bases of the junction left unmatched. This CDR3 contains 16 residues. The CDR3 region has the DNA TGTGCCAGCAGCCCAAGGACAGGTCTAGCCAAAAACATTCAGTACTTC. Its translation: CASSPRTGLAKNIQYF. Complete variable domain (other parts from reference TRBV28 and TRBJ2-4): DVKVTQSSRYLVKRTGEKVFLECVQDMDHENMFWYRQDPGLGLRLIYFSYDVKMKEKGDIPEGYSVSREKKERFSLILESASTNQTSMYLCASSPRTGLAKNIQYFGAGTRLSVL.

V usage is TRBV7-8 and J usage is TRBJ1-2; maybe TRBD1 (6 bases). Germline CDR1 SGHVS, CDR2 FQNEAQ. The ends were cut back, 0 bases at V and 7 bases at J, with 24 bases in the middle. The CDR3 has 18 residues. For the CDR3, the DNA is TGTGCCAGCAGCTTAGCGCAGGGAGGCGGGGGCCACCCGAGTGGCTACACCTTC. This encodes CASSLAQGGGGHPSGYTF. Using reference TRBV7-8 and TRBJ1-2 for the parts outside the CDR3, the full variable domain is GAGVSQSPRYKVAKRGQDVALRCDPISGHVSLFWYQQALGQGPEFLTYFQNEAQLDKSGLPSDRFFAERPEGSVSTLKIQRTQQEDSAVYLCASSLAQGGGGHPSGYTFGSGTRLTVV.

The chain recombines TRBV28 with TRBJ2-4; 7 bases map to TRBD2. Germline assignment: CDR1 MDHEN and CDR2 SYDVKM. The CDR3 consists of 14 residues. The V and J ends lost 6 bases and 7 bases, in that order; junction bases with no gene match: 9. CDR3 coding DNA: TGTGCCAGCAGCTACCCGGGGACTATTAACATTCAGTACTTC. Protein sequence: CASSYPGTINIQYF.

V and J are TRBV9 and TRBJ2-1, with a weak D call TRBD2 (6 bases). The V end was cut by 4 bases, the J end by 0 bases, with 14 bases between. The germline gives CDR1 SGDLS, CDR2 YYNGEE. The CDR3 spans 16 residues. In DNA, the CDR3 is TGTGCCAGCAGCCTGAGGGAAGCGGGCTCCTACAATGAGCAGTTCTTC. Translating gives CASSLREAGSYNEQFF. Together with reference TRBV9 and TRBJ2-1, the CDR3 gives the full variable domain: DSGVTQTPKHLITATGQRVTLRCSPRSGDLSVYWYQQSLDQGLQFLIQYYNGEERAKGNILERFSAQQFPDLHSELNLSSLELGDSALYFCASSLREAGSYNEQFFGPGTRLTVL.

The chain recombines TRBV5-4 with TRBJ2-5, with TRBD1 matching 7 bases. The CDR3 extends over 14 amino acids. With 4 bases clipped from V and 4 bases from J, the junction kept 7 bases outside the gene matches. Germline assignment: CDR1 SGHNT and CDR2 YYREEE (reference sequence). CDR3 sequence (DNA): TGTGCCAGCAGCCTTCGGGACAGACGAGAGACCCAGTACTTC. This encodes CASSLRDRRETQYF.

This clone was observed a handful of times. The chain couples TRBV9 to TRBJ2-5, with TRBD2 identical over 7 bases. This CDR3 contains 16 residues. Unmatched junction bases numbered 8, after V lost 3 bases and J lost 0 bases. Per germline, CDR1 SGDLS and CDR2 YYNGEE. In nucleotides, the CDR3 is TGTGCCAGCAGCGCCCGGGGGGACTGGCACCAAGAGACCCAGTACTTC. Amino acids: CASSARGDWHQETQYF.

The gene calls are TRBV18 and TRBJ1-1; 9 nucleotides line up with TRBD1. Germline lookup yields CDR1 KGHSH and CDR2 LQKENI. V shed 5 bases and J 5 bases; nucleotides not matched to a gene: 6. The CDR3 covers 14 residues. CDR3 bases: TGTGCCAGCTCATACAGGGGGCGCGGGACTGAAGCTTTCTTT. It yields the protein CASSYRGRGTEAFF.

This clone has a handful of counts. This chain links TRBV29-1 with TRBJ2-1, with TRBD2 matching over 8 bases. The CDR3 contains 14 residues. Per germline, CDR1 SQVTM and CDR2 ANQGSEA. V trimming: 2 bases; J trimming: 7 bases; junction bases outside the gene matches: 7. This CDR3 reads CSVELDGRANEQFF. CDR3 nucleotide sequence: TGCAGCGTTGAACTTGACGGGAGGGCGAATGAGCAGTTCTTC.

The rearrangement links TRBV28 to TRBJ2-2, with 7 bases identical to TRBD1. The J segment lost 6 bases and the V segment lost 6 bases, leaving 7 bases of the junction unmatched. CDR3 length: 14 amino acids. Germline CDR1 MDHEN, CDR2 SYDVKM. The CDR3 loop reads CASRRQGHAGELFF. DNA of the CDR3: TGTGCCAGCAGGAGACAGGGACATGCCGGGGAGCTGTTTTTT.

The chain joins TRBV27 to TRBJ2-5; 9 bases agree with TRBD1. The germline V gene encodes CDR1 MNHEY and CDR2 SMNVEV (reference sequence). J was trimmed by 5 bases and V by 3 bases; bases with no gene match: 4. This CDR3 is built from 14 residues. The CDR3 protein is CASSLGQGAETQYF. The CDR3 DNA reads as TGTGCCAGCAGTTTGGGACAGGGTGCCGAGACCCAGTACTTC.

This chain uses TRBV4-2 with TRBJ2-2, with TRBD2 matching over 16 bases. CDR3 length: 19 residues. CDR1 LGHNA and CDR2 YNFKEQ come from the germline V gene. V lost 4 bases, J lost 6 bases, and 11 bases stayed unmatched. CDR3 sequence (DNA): TGTGCCAGCAGCCCAGGGACTAGCGGGAGGGCCCGTTTGGCCGGGGAGCTGTTTTTT. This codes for CASSPGTSGRARLAGELFF.

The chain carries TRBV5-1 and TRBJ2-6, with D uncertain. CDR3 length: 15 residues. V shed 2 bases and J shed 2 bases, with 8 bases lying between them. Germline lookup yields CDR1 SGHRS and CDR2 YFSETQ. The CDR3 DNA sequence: TGCGCCAGCAGCTTTTCAGGAACTGGGGCCAACGTCCTGACTTTC. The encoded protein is CASSFSGTGANVLTF.

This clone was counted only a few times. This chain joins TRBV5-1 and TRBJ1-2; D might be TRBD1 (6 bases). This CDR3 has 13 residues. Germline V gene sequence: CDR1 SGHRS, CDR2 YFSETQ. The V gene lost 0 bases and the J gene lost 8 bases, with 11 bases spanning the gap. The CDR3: CASSLAGTSGYTF. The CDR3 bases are TGCGCCAGCAGCTTGGCCGGGACAAGCGGCTACACCTTC.

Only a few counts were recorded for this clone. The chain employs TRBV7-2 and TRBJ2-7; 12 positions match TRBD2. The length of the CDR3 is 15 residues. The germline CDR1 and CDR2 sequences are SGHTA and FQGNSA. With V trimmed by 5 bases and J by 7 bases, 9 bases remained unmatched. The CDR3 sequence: CASSPRLAGEGEQYF. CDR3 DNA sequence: TGTGCCAGCAGCCCCCGACTAGCGGGAGAAGGGGAGCAGTACTTC.